The clone carrying this T cell receptor (beta chain) appeared many times. The sample originates from a study of CD4 and CD8 cells across lung adenocarcinoma regions. TCRdb redid the calling of the PCR reads with MiXCR, one entry per CDR3 protein. The sample shows 24,000 or so distinct CDR3 sequences, under 65% of them seen only once. This TCR was recovered from a male donor with lung adenocarcinoma. The CD4 and CD8 labels of this study may be unreliable. The sequenced sample consisted of CD4+ T cells from the center of a lung tumor.

CDR3 in amino acids: CASSATGNTEAFF. CDR3 nucleotides: TGCGCCAGCAGTGCGACAGGGAACACTGAAGCTTTCTTT. The chain has TRBV10-2 and TRBJ1-1; D possibly corresponds to TRBD1 (6 bases). The V end was cut by 4 bases, the J end by 1 base, with 7 bases between. The CDR3 loop spans 13 amino acids. CDR1 and CDR2 (germline): WSHSY, SAAADI.